Listed here are 15 T cell receptor beta chains from one sample, sequenced in a study of OX40 agonist ivuxolimab in advanced cancers. Libraries were prepared by immunoSEQ multiplex PCR; TCRdb keeps only in-frame clonotypes and omits some of them. The table records about 77,000 clones, 85% of them present only once. The source was CD4+ or CD8+ T cells sorted from blood, collected in a trial of the OX40 agonist ivuxolimab. These receptors all come from an adult with an advanced solid tumor such as melanoma, head and neck, liver or kidney cancer.

This clone was seen once. V gene TRBV2 combines with J gene TRBJ1-5, with D possibly being TRBD1 (5 bases). The CDR3 contains 13 residues. The V gene's germline CDR1 is SNHLY and CDR2 FYNNEI. Trimming removed 7 bases from V and 1 base from J, with 8 bases in between. CDR3 amino acids: CASKGSSNQPQHF. The CDR3 nucleotides read TGTGCCAGCAAGGGGTCGAGCAATCAGCCCCAGCATTTT.

The rearrangement links TRBV6-5 to TRBJ1-1; the match to TRBD1 covers 8 bases. The J segment lost 5 bases and the V segment lost 6 bases, leaving 11 bases of the junction unmatched. From germline, CDR1 is MNHEY and CDR2 SVGAGI. The CDR3 is 15 residues long. The CDR3 region is CASSYTGQAGTEAFF. DNA of the CDR3: TGTGCCAGCAGCTATACGGGACAGGCCGGGACTGAAGCTTTCTTT.

This clone was counted once. The chain couples TRBV7-6 to TRBJ1-1; TRBD1 matches 11 bases. Germline trimming cut 5 bases from V and 5 bases from J; bases unmatched to any gene: 10. Germline CDR1 and CDR2: SGHVS and FNYEAQ. The CDR3 contains 16 residues. CDR3 nucleotides: TGTGCCAGCAGCCCGCAGCCGGGACAGGGGGGAACTGAAGCTTTCTTT. Translating it yields CASSPQPGQGGTEAFF.

The chain recombines TRBV7-8 with TRBJ1-6; TRBD1 matches 7 bases. J gave up 9 bases and V 5 bases, and 7 bases lay outside the gene matches. The CDR3 loop spans 14 amino acids. Germline values: CDR1 SGHVS, CDR2 FQNEAQ. CDR3 in amino acids: CASSQDRRGSPLHF. The CDR3 DNA follows: TGTGCCAGCAGCCAGGACAGGAGGGGTTCACCCCTCCACTTT.

This clone was recorded once. The V and J genes are TRBV5-1 and TRBJ1-2; no clear D. The V end lost 0 bases, the J end lost 0 bases, and 6 bases lay between the germline ends. This CDR3 region has 14 residues. Germline CDR1 is SGHRS and CDR2 is YFSETQ. DNA for the CDR3: TGCGCCAGCAGCTTGGGGGGTACTAACTATGGCTACACCTTC. Protein sequence: CASSLGGTNYGYTF.

The chain's CDR3 is CASSYSGQGAGYGYTF. CDR3 DNA: TGTGCCAGCAGTTACTCCGGACAGGGGGCCGGCTATGGCTACACCTTC. The gene calls are TRBV6-5 and TRBJ1-2, with TRBD1 identical over 11 bases. V lost 0 bases and J lost 4; bases outside the gene matches: 4. From germline, CDR1 is MNHEY and CDR2 SVGAGI. The CDR3 is 16 amino acids.

V usage is TRBV7-8 and J usage is TRBJ1-2, with D perhaps matching TRBD1 (6 bases). Trimming took 3 bases from V and 4 from J, leaving 9 bases between them. CDR3 length: 13 amino acids. CDR1 SGHVS and CDR2 FQNEAQ come from the germline V gene. Here the CDR3 reads CASSFSDSYGYTF. The CDR3 bases are TGTGCCAGCAGCTTCTCGGACAGCTATGGCTACACCTTC.

The rearrangement uses TRBV18 and TRBJ1-2; 7 nucleotides align to TRBD1. Germline V lookup: CDR1 KGHSH, CDR2 LQKENI. J gave up 5 bases and V 3 bases, and 6 bases lay outside the gene matches. This CDR3 spans 14 amino acids. The CDR3 protein is CASSPGTEPYGYTF. DNA of the CDR3: TGTGCCAGCTCACCCGGGACAGAGCCTTATGGCTACACCTTC.

V is TRBV11-2 and J is TRBJ1-6; D remains unclear. CDR1 SGHAT and CDR2 FQNNGV come from the germline V gene. V shed 0 bases and J shed 3 bases, with 9 bases lying between them. This CDR3 is 16 amino acids long. CDR3 in DNA: TGTGCCAGCAGCTTAGAGGGAATGGGCTATAATTCACCCCTCCACTTT. It encodes CASSLEGMGYNSPLHF.

The chain joins TRBV14 to TRBJ2-7; TRBD1 might be the D (6 bases). Germline V CDR1 and CDR2: SGHDN, FVKESK. The CDR3 consists of 14 residues. Between the trimmed V and J ends, which lost 3 bases and 2 bases, there was a span of 11 bases. The DNA of the CDR3 is TGTGCCAGCAGCCAGGGGCAGGGGCCCTACGAGCAGTACTTC. The encoded protein is CASSQGQGPYEQYF. The whole variable domain, remainder taken from reference TRBV14 and TRBJ2-7, is EAGVTQFPSHSVIEKGQTVTLRCDPISGHDNLYWYRRVMGKEIKFLLHFVKESKQDESGMPNNRFLAERTGGTYSTLKVQPAELEDSGVYFCASSQGQGPYEQYFGPGTRLTVT.

The CDR3 loop is CASSREGGNTGELFF. CDR3 in DNA: TGTGCCAGCAGCCGAGAGGGAGGAAACACCGGGGAGCTGTTTTTT. V usage is TRBV4-2 and J usage is TRBJ2-2; tentatively, D is TRBD2 (6 bases). Germline assignment: CDR1 LGHNA and CDR2 YNFKEQ. The length of the CDR3 is 15 residues. V was pared by 4 bases and J by 2 bases, with 11 bases between.

This clone has just a few counts. The chain joins TRBV4-3 to TRBJ1-6; a weak D match, TRBD1 (6 bases). This CDR3 has 15 amino acids. CDR1 is LGHNA, CDR2 YSLEER, per germline. The V gene lost 1 base and the J gene lost 4 bases, with 8 bases spanning the gap. The CDR3 nucleotides are TGCGCCAGCAGCCAAGCGGGACATTATAATTCACCCCTCCACTTT. Protein product: CASSQAGHYNSPLHF.

The rearrangement joins TRBV7-9 to TRBJ1-2, with 9 bases that match TRBD1. Germline trimming cut 1 base from V and 6 bases from J; bases unmatched to any gene: 9. This CDR3 contains 16 residues. CDR1 and CDR2 (germline): SEHNR, FQNEAQ (reference sequence). The CDR3 DNA reads TGTGCCAGCAGCTTAGTAGGACAGGGGAGTCCCAATGGCTACACCTTC. Protein sequence: CASSLVGQGSPNGYTF. Full variable domain (rest looked up from reference TRBV7-9 and TRBJ1-2): DTGVSQNPRHKITKRGQNVTFRCDPISEHNRLYWYRQTLGQGPEFLTYFQNEAQLEKSRLLSDRFSAERPKGSFSTLEIQRTEQGDSAMYLCASSLVGQGSPNGYTFGSGTRLTVV.

This clone was picked up one time. The chain has TRBV4-3 and TRBJ1-1; D is undetermined. The CDR3 is made up of 14 amino acids. Germline assignment: CDR1 LGHNA and CDR2 YSLEER. V lost 5 bases and J lost 0, with 10 bases in between. The CDR3 DNA is TGCGCCAGCAGCAATGAGGTCCTGAACACTGAAGCTTTCTTT. Translation gives CASSNEVLNTEAFF.

V usage is TRBV11-2 and J usage is TRBJ1-1; 8 positions match TRBD1. CDR1 SGHAT and CDR2 FQNNGV come from the germline V gene. CDR3 length: 13 residues. Trimming took 5 bases from V and 4 from J; bases not matched to a gene: 3. The CDR3 here is CASSLDRATEAFF. The CDR3 DNA reads TGTGCCAGCAGCCTGGACAGGGCCACTGAAGCTTTCTTT.